Each of the 16 T cell receptor beta chains below was sequenced from the same sample in a study of CD8 T cells in ankylosing spondylitis. MiXCR, run by TCRdb on the 5' RACE reads, gives a single entry per CDR3 protein. The sample lists about 780 distinct CDR3 sequences, 2.5% to 3% occurring once. The source material was blood, either unsorted or a sorted T cell fraction (not recorded which). The receptors were gathered from a male donor with ankylosing spondylitis or in good health (not recorded which).

This clonotype appeared many times. V is TRBV9 and J is TRBJ2-2; 7 bases match TRBD2. Germline loops: CDR1 SGDLS, CDR2 YYNGEE. V gave up 3 bases and J gave up 5 bases; unmatched junction bases: 4. CDR3 length equals 14 residues. CDR3 DNA sequence: TGTGCCAGCAGCGCGGGGGGAGGGACCGGGGAGCTGTTTTTT. Amino acid sequence: CASSAGGGTGELFF.

In its sample, this clonotype was seen many times. The chain has TRBV9 and TRBJ1-2; TRBD1 might be the D (5 bases). The CDR3 is 14 amino acids. V lost 4 bases to trimming and J lost 7 bases, with 17 bases between them. Germline V CDR1 and CDR2: SGDLS, YYNGEE. CDR3 coding DNA: TGTGCCAGCAGCCGTGTGAGCAGGGTTGGTGGCTACACCTTC. It encodes CASSRVSRVGGYTF.

This clonotype came up many times. V is TRBV9 and J is TRBJ2-2, with D perhaps TRBD2 (6 bases). Trimming took 3 bases from V and 2 from J, leaving 11 bases between them. The CDR3 spans 15 residues. CDR1 SGDLS and CDR2 YYNGEE come from the germline V gene. For the CDR3, the DNA is TGTGCCAGCAGCGCGCTAGCGCGTAACACCGGGGAGCTGTTTTTT. Translating gives CASSALARNTGELFF.

This clonotype counts as medium-sized. V gene TRBV9 combines with J gene TRBJ1-4, with 7 positions matching TRBD1. The length of the CDR3 is 16 residues. Germline assignment: CDR1 SGDLS and CDR2 YYNGEE. V lost 3 bases, J lost 8 bases, and 13 bases stayed unmatched. CDR3 sequence (DNA): TGTGCCAGCAGCGCGGGGGACAGTTCTCTCCCAGAAAAACTGTTTTTT. Residues: CASSAGDSSLPEKLFF.

This clonotype is judged medium-sized. This rearrangement joins TRBV9 to TRBJ1-2; TRBD1 is a possible D gene (5 bases). This CDR3 comprises 15 residues. In germline, CDR1 is SGDLS, CDR2 YYNGEE. The V gene lost 0 bases and the J gene lost 6 bases, with 15 bases spanning the gap. In DNA form, the CDR3 reads TGTGCCAGCAGCGTAGGAGATTGGGGACGAGATGGCTACACCTTC. Its translation: CASSVGDWGRDGYTF.

This clonotype is judged medium-sized. The V gene is TRBV9, the J gene TRBJ2-1; D is unclear. This CDR3 comprises 13 residues. Germline assignment: CDR1 SGDLS and CDR2 YYNGEE. Between the trimmed V and J ends, which lost 2 bases and 2 bases, there was a span of 5 bases. The CDR3 DNA reads TGTGCCAGCAGCGTCCCACCCTACAATGAGCAGTTCTTC. Amino acids: CASSVPPYNEQFF.

This clonotype was seen ten or more times. V and J are TRBV9 and TRBJ1-3, with no clear D. CDR1 SGDLS and CDR2 YYNGEE come from the germline V gene. V lost 0 bases to trimming and J lost 4 bases, with 11 bases between them. The CDR3 is 15 residues long. In DNA form, the CDR3 reads TGTGCCAGCAGCGTAGGCGGAGGGAGGGGAAACACCATATATTTT. Its translation is CASSVGGGRGNTIYF. Full variable domain (missing parts from reference TRBV9 and TRBJ1-3): DSGVTQTPKHLITATGQRVTLRCSPRSGDLSVYWYQQSLDQGLQFLIQYYNGEERAKGNILERFSAQQFPDLHSELNLSSLELGDSALYFCASSVGGGRGNTIYFGEGSWLTVV.

This clonotype rates as medium-sized. The chain has TRBV9 and TRBJ2-3; weak D call: TRBD2 (6 bases). With 1 base removed from V and 3 bases from J, the gap between germline ends came to 9 bases. The CDR3 runs 14 residues. Germline CDR1 SGDLS, CDR2 YYNGEE. DNA of the CDR3: TGTGCCAGCAGCGTATGGGGGGATACAGATACGCAGTATTTT. This gives the protein CASSVWGDTDTQYF.

In its sample, this clonotype is large. V gene TRBV9 combines with J gene TRBJ2-7, with D possibly matching TRBD1 (5 bases). Germline V lookup: CDR1 SGDLS, CDR2 YYNGEE. Trimming cost V 0 bases and J 2 bases, with 12 bases left between them. This CDR3 region has 15 residues. CDR3 in DNA: TGTGCCAGCAGCGTAGATGTGGGGCCGACCTACGAGCAGTACTTC. Amino acids: CASSVDVGPTYEQYF.

This clonotype has ten or more counts. The chain combines TRBV9 with TRBJ2-2; no clear D gene. Looked up from germline, CDR1 is SGDLS and CDR2 is YYNGEE. V was shortened by 2 bases and J by 2 bases, with 13 bases between the two germline ends. The CDR3 spans 16 residues. The CDR3 DNA sequence: TGTGCCAGCAGCGTCTTCTGGCGGACCAACACCGGGGAGCTGTTTTTT. Its protein product is CASSVFWRTNTGELFF.

This clonotype is medium-sized. V is TRBV9 and J is TRBJ2-3; D gene unclear. Germline V gives CDR1 SGDLS, CDR2 YYNGEE. This CDR3 has 17 residues. V lost 0 bases and J 2 bases, leaving 16 bases between the germline ends. CDR3 sequence: CASSVDSLSFYTDTQYF. The DNA of the CDR3 is TGTGCCAGCAGCGTAGACAGTCTTAGCTTCTACACAGATACGCAGTATTTT.

The sample holds many counts of this clonotype. This chain links TRBV9 with TRBJ2-1, with 9 nucleotides matching TRBD1. This CDR3 is 16 amino acids long. The J segment lost 2 bases and the V segment lost 3 bases, leaving 6 bases of the junction unmatched. CDR1 and CDR2 (germline): SGDLS, YYNGEE. The CDR3 protein is CASSEETGGTYNEQFF. CDR3 bases: TGTGCCAGCAGCGAAGAGACAGGGGGGACCTACAATGAGCAGTTCTTC.

This clonotype was observed at least ten times. The chain has TRBV9 and TRBJ1-1; 9 bases fit TRBD1. This CDR3 comprises 15 residues. Trimming cost V 2 bases and J 4 bases; bases outside gene matches: 6. CDR1 is SGDLS, CDR2 YYNGEE, per germline. DNA of the CDR3: TGTGCCAGCAGCGTGTCCGGGACAGGGACCACTGAAGCTTTCTTT. Protein: CASSVSGTGTTEAFF.

This clonotype was observed many times. V gene TRBV9 combines with J gene TRBJ2-4, with 8 bases lining up with TRBD2. Germline V lookup: CDR1 SGDLS, CDR2 YYNGEE. CDR3 length: 16 amino acids. The J segment lost 2 bases and the V segment lost 0 bases, leaving 4 bases of the junction unmatched. The chain's CDR3 is CASSVEAGGPKNIQYF. In DNA form, the CDR3 reads TGTGCCAGCAGCGTAGAGGCGGGGGGCCCCAAAAACATTCAGTACTTC.

This clonotype is categorized as medium-sized. V usage is TRBV9 and J usage is TRBJ2-7; no firm D call. The CDR3 loop spans 13 amino acids. The V end lost 0 bases, the J end lost 4 bases, and 8 bases lay between the germline ends. Germline V gene sequence: CDR1 SGDLS, CDR2 YYNGEE. Here the CDR3 reads CASSVEIGYEQYF. Here the CDR3 DNA reads TGTGCCAGCAGCGTAGAAATTGGATACGAGCAGTACTTC.

This clonotype was recorded many times. The rearrangement links TRBV9 to TRBJ2-7, with TRBD1 matching 7 bases. Germline-derived CDR1 and CDR2 are SGDLS and YYNGEE. J lost 2 bases, V lost 3 bases, and 8 bases had no gene match. The CDR3 has 15 amino acids. The CDR3 protein is CASSEEGAQTYEQYF. The CDR3 DNA is TGTGCCAGCAGCGAAGAGGGGGCCCAAACCTACGAGCAGTACTTC.